One and the same sample provided the 18 T cell receptor beta chains below, sequenced in a study of technical replicates of blood from a few donors. Clones were read by immunoSEQ multiplex PCR, and TCRdb kept only the in-frame ones, dropping some. The sample records roughly 80,000 clones, nearly 96% being singletons. The sequenced sample was T cells isolated from PBMCs. The receptor set was obtained from a human donor in good health.

The V and J genes are TRBV6-5 and TRBJ1-2; 7 positions match TRBD1. The ends lost 8 bases at V and 8 bases at J; junction bases unmatched: 5. This CDR3 is 11 amino acids long. In germline, CDR1 is MNHEY, CDR2 SVGAGI. CDR3 bases: TGTGCCAGCGGACAGGTAGAGGGCTACACCTTC. It yields the protein CASGQVEGYTF.

The rearrangement links TRBV12-5 to TRBJ2-1; no definite D call. V lost 5 bases and J lost 5, with 25 bases in between. This CDR3 has 18 amino acids. The germline gives CDR1 LGHNT, CDR2 FRNRAP. DNA of the CDR3: TGTGCTAGTGGTATCCCCTTCTTGATCCCCTCTAGTAACAATGAGCAGTTCTTC. It is translated as CASGIPFLIPSSNNEQFF. Based on the CDR3 plus reference TRBV12-5 and TRBJ2-1, the full variable domain is DARVTQTPRHKVTEMGQEVTMRCQPILGHNTVFWYRQTMMQGLELLAYFRNRAPLDDSGMPKDRFSAEMPDATLATLKIQPSEPRDSAVYFCASGIPFLIPSSNNEQFFGPGTRLTVL.

The chain uses TRBV11-3 and TRBJ2-1; D is unclear. Trimming removed 1 base at V and 4 bases at J, with 11 bases between. Germline CDR1 reads SGHNT; CDR2 reads YENEEA. The CDR3 length is 15 residues. As DNA, the CDR3 is TGTGCCAGCAGCTTAGCTCGGAGAAATTACAATGAGCAGTTCTTC. This sequence encodes CASSLARRNYNEQFF.

V and J are TRBV19 and TRBJ2-2, with D hard to call. V was cut by 5 bases and J by 4 bases, with 17 bases left in between. The CDR3 loop spans 16 amino acids. The germline V gene has CDR1 LNHDA and CDR2 SQIVND (reference sequence). The CDR3 protein is CASSAPSHGFTGELFF. The CDR3 DNA reads as TGTGCCAGTAGTGCCCCGAGCCACGGTTTCACCGGGGAGCTGTTTTTT. Complete variable domain (other parts from reference TRBV19 and TRBJ2-2): DGGITQSPKYLFRKEGQNVTLSCEQNLNHDAMYWYRQDPGQGLRLIYYSQIVNDFQKGDIAEGYSVSREKKESFPLTVTSAQKNPTAFYLCASSAPSHGFTGELFFGEGSRLTVL.

The chain recombines TRBV7-5 with TRBJ1-1; whether TRBD1, the table's D call, matches the DNA was not checked. TRBV7-5 is noted as a pseudogene. This CDR3 spans 16 amino acids. The CDR3 sequence is CVRSRGGQGVGTEAFF. The DNA of the CDR3 is TGTGTCAGAAGCCGGGGGGGACAGGGGGTAGGCACTGAAGCTTTCTTT.

As DNA, the CDR3 is TGTGCCAGCAGCCCGACAGGGAGCAATCAGCCCCAGCATTTT. Amino acids: CASSPTGSNQPQHF. This chain connects TRBV5-5 to TRBJ1-5; the match to TRBD1 covers 7 bases. V shed 4 bases, J shed 1 base, and the junction held 2 bases outside the gene matches. CDR3 length: 14 residues. The germline CDR1 and CDR2 sequences are SGHKS and YYEKEE (reference sequence).

V and J are TRBV6-5 and TRBJ2-2; 9 positions match TRBD1. Germline V CDR1 and CDR2: MNHEY, SVGAGI. CDR3 size: 16 residues. The V segment lost 4 bases and the J segment 5 bases; nucleotides outside the gene matches: 8. In DNA, the CDR3 is TGTGCCAGCAGTTCGACGGGACAGGGAGGGACCGGGGAGCTGTTTTTT. Translation: CASSSTGQGGTGELFF.

This rearrangement joins TRBV2 to TRBJ1-1; no clear D gene. This CDR3 is 15 amino acids long. Germline CDR1 is SNHLY and CDR2 is FYNNEI. With 9 bases removed from V and 0 bases from J, the gap between germline ends came to 17 bases. The CDR3 nucleotides read TGTGCCAGAGGCGGTCGTAGTCTGATGAACACTGAAGCTTTCTTT. Translated, it gives CARGGRSLMNTEAFF.

DNA for the CDR3: TGTGCCACGCAGACCGACAGAACCCAAGCTTTCTTT. Amino acids: CATQTDRTQAFF. V gene TRBV10-3 combines with J gene TRBJ1-1, with D possibly being TRBD1 (5 bases). The CDR3 consists of 12 residues. The germline gives CDR1 ENHRY, CDR2 SYGVKD. Trimming left V 10 bases short and J 9 bases short, with 18 bases between.

The rearrangement joins TRBV19 to TRBJ1-1, with D perhaps TRBD1 (6 bases). Germline V lookup: CDR1 LNHDA, CDR2 SQIVND (reference sequence). This CDR3 comprises 15 residues. V lost 4 bases and J lost 0, with 12 bases in between. This CDR3 reads CASSKGGSVNTEAFF. CDR3 DNA sequence: TGTGCCAGTAGTAAGGGGGGGTCGGTGAACACTGAAGCTTTCTTT.

The chain couples TRBV5-6 to TRBJ2-7; D is possibly TRBD1 (7 bases). The V and J ends lost 4 bases and 0 bases respectively, with 11 bases between them. The CDR3 is 14 amino acids. Germline CDR1 and CDR2: SGHDT and YYEEEE. The DNA for the CDR3 is TGTGCCAGCAGCGCGGGACAGCTCTCCTACGAGCAGTACTTC. This codes for CASSAGQLSYEQYF.

V is TRBV5-1 and J is TRBJ2-1, with a tentative D call TRBD2 (5 bases). The CDR3 is made up of 13 amino acids. Trimming removed 0 bases from V and 8 bases from J, with 9 bases in between. Per the germline V gene, CDR1 is SGHRS and CDR2 is YFSETQ. The CDR3, as DNA: TGCGCCAGCAGCTTGGGACTACCGGATGAGCAGTTCTTC. Its translation is CASSLGLPDEQFF. The variable domain in full, completed from reference TRBV5-1 and TRBJ2-1, reads KAGVTQTPRYLIKTRGQQVTLSCSPISGHRSVSWYQQTPGQGLQFLFEYFSETQRNKGNFPGRFSGRQFSNSRSEMNVSTLELGDSALYLCASSLGLPDEQFFGPGTRLTVL.

The genes are TRBV18 and TRBJ1-3, with 7 bases lining up with TRBD1. Trimming cost V 2 bases and J 2 bases; bases outside gene matches: 3. Germline loops: CDR1 KGHSH, CDR2 LQKENI. This CDR3 has 15 amino acids. CDR3 nucleotides: TGTGCCAGCTCACCAAACGGACAGGCTGGAAACACCATATATTTT. Its protein is CASSPNGQAGNTIYF. The full variable domain, in which reference TRBV18 and TRBJ1-3 provide the parts outside the CDR3, is NAGVMQNPRHLVRRRGQEARLRCSPMKGHSHVYWYRQLPEEGLKFMVYLQKENIIDESGMPKERFSAEFPKEGPSILRIQQVVRGDSAAYFCASSPNGQAGNTIYFGEGSWLTVV.

The chain joins TRBV7-2 to TRBJ2-7; maybe TRBD2 (6 bases). Deletions cut 3 bases from V and 5 bases from J, with 14 bases between. Germline CDR1 reads SGHTA; CDR2 reads FQGNSA. This CDR3 spans 14 amino acids. The CDR3 is CASSLRREVDEQYF. The CDR3 coding sequence is TGTGCCAGCAGCTTGAGGAGGGAGGTGGACGAGCAGTACTTC. The full variable domain, rest sourced from reference TRBV7-2 and TRBJ2-7, is GAGVSQSPSNKVTEKGKDVELRCDPISGHTALYWYRQSLGQGLEFLIYFQGNSAPDKSGLPSDRFSAERTGGSVSTLTIQRTQQEDSAVYLCASSLRREVDEQYFGPGTRLTVT.

This chain uses TRBV28 with TRBJ2-7, with TRBD1 matching over 9 bases. V lost 5 bases to trimming and J lost 2 bases; unmatched junction nucleotides: 7. The CDR3 consists of 15 residues. Germline CDR1 reads MDHEN; CDR2 reads SYDVKM. The DNA of the CDR3 is TGTGCCAGCAGTCCTCACCGGGACAGGGCCTACGAGCAGTACTTC. Encoded protein: CASSPHRDRAYEQYF.

J is TRBJ2-1 and V is TRBV19; 8 bases agree with TRBD1. V lost 7 bases and J lost 7; bases outside the gene matches: 9. Germline values: CDR1 LNHDA, CDR2 SQIVND (reference sequence). The CDR3 runs 14 residues. CDR3 sequence: CASNQRQGRNEQFF. DNA for the CDR3: TGTGCCAGTAACCAAAGACAGGGGAGAAATGAGCAGTTCTTC.

This sequence joins TRBV29-1 and TRBJ2-7, with TRBD1 matching 9 bases. The germline gives CDR1 SQVTM, CDR2 ANQGSEA. V was pared by 1 base and J by 3 bases, with 7 bases of the junction left unmatched. This CDR3 region has 15 residues. The CDR3 DNA is TGCAGCGTTGAAGGGGGACAGGGTTGGGGCTACGAGCAGTACTTC. This translates into CSVEGGQGWGYEQYF.

The chain links TRBV7-3 to TRBJ2-1; tentatively, D is TRBD2 (6 bases). The CDR3 contains 15 residues. CDR1 is SGHTA, CDR2 FQGTGA, per germline. With 2 bases removed from V and 6 bases from J, the gap between germline ends came to 14 bases. CDR3 amino acids: CASSLVGSGLNEQFF. CDR3 in DNA: TGTGCCAGCAGCTTAGTTGGTAGCGGCCTCAATGAGCAGTTCTTC.